This T cell receptor (beta chain) was obtained from a study of blood T cell repertoires in COVID-19. Study context: The United States, Italy and Spain were the sources of the acute and convalescent COVID-19 samples.

The authors' processing: How many nucleated cells were present was estimated from reference gene primer amplification. Only in-frame clones appear in the TCRdb table, and some are missing; sequencing was by immunoSEQ multiplex PCR. That table is the source of V, J and clone size, and D and trimming were worked out from the DNA. Of 300,000 to 450,000 clones listed, around 84% were seen once; the top ten hold 3%. Trimming shortened V by 0 bases and J by 0 bases, and 6 bases separated the two germline ends. The CDR3 is made up of 15 amino acids. Germline-derived CDR1 and CDR2 are SEHNR and FQNEAQ (reference sequence).

The TCR was taken from a human donor in a cohort sampled during active COVID-19. Sequenced input: peripheral blood. The chain employs TRBV7-9 and TRBJ1-3, with D unclear. CDR3 in amino acids: CASSLAGSSGNTIYF. CDR3 sequence (DNA): TGTGCCAGCAGCTTAGCAGGGAGCTCTGGAAACACCATATATTTT.